This record concerns one TCR beta chain sequence. This record comes from a study of T cell responses to AZD1222 COVID-19 vaccine. This CDR3 is built from 16 residues. Germline CDR1 LGHNA, CDR2 YSLEER. V shed 0 bases and J shed 4 bases, with 13 bases lying between them. TCRdb keeps only in-frame clones here, not all; method: immunoSEQ multiplex PCR. The sample has more than 85,000 clones; around 81% are singletons. This receptor was identified in an adult in good health. Sequencing used peripheral blood, obtained on day 0 of AZD1222 vaccination. The chain joins TRBV4-3 to TRBJ2-1, with D possibly being TRBD2 (5 bases). The CDR3, as DNA: TGCGCCAGCAGCCAAGATCGGGGTTTACCATACAATGAGCAGTTCTTC. Its protein product is CASSQDRGLPYNEQFF.